The text below deals with one TCR beta chain. Its antigen is not known. This specimen belongs to a study of OX40 agonist ivuxolimab in advanced cancers. Repertoires were generated with immunoSEQ multiplex PCR, while TCRdb's copy carries only in-frame clones and drops some. The table shows about 120,000 clones, with over 75% occurring only once. General observations from the study: Expanded clones were, on average, more numerous among CD8+ T cells than CD4+. Clonal expansion by week 6 occurred in CD4+ and CD8+ blood T cells (at 0.1 to 3.0 mg/kg).

This TCR was recovered from an adult with an advanced solid tumor such as melanoma, head and neck, liver or kidney cancer. Sequencing used CD4+ or CD8+ T cells sorted from blood, obtained in a trial of the OX40 agonist ivuxolimab.

The CDR3 DNA is TGTGCCAGCGGAAAACAGGGGGAGAACACTGAAGCTTTCTTT. Translation: CASGKQGENTEAFF. V is TRBV10-3 and J is TRBJ1-1; 8 bases agree with TRBD1. The CDR3 is 14 residues long. The trim removed 10 bases at V and 1 base at J, leaving 8 bases unmatched. Germline CDR1 is ENHRY and CDR2 is SYGVKD.